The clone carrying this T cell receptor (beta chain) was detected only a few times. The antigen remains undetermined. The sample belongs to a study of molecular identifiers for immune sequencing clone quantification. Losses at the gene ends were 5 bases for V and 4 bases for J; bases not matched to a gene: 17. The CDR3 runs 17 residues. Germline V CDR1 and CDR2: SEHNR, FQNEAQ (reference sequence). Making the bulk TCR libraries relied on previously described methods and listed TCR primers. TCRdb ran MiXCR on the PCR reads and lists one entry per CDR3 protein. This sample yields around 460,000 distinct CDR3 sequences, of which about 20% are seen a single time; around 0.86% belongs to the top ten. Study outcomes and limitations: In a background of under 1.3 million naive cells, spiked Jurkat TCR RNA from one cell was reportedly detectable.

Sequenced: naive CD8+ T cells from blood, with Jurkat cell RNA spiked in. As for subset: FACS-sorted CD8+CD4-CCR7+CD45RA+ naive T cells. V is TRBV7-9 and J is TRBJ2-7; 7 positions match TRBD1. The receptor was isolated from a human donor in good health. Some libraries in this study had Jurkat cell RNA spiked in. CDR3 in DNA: TGTGCCAGCAGCCCTCAACCGGGACAGCCGGGCCAATACGAGCAGTACTTC. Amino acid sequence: CASSPQPGQPGQYEQYF.